The subject of this entry is one T cell receptor (beta chain). Its antigen remains unidentified. The data originate from a study of radiation and T cells in renal cell carcinoma. Study-level background: Nephrectomy followed 15 Gy stereotactic body radiation by 4 weeks.

Sequenced by immunoSEQ multiplex PCR; TCRdb stores in-frame clones only, minus some. The sample contains more than 65,000 clones, 86% of which appear only once. Study-level points and caveats: Pretreatment tumor biopsies were lacking, so baseline clonotypes are unknown. Top tumor clonotypes rose in blood 2 weeks post-radiation, then contracted.

Time point noted: blood 2 weeks post-SBRT. Treatment: 15 Gy SBRT to primary tumor, nephrectomy 4 weeks later. Blood was sampled at baseline, 2 weeks and 4 weeks after SBRT. Trimming cost V 0 bases and J 6 bases, with 16 bases left between them. Germline assignment: CDR1 SGHRS and CDR2 YFSETQ. The CDR3 is 16 residues long. V usage is TRBV5-1 and J usage is TRBJ2-1, with TRBD2 as a possible D gene (7 bases). The sequence derives from a woman aged 50 to 65 with renal cell carcinoma. Sequencing was performed on blood, taken from a patient whose treatment included radiotherapy and nephrectomy. CDR3 bases: TGCGCCAGCAGCTTGGGGCCCCGGGGGGCAGGCAATGAGCAGTTCTTC. This gives the protein CASSLGPRGAGNEQFF.